This TCR beta chain was captured in a study of shared clonotypes between healthy human individuals. Measured with immunoSEQ multiplex PCR; TCRdb has only the in-frame clones, and not every one. The sample lists about 1.5 million clones; 95% to 99% were seen once. Material: naive CD4+ T cells sorted from blood. Subset: CD45RA+ positively selected. This clonotype originated in a man younger than 45 in good health.

CDR3 in DNA: TGTGCCAGCACCCTCCGGGGGGGAGCCGTCTACAATGAGCAGTTCTTC. Its protein is CASTLRGGAVYNEQFF. The V call is TRBV28, the J call TRBJ2-1, with 8 bases that match TRBD2. Germline CDR1 and CDR2: MDHEN and SYDVKM. The CDR3 has 16 residues. V trimming: 7 bases; J trimming: 3 bases; junction bases outside the gene matches: 11.